The 15 T cell receptor beta chains listed next were all sequenced from one sample in a study of blood T cell repertoires in COVID-19. The protocol was immunoSEQ multiplex PCR, while the TCRdb copy is restricted to in-frame clones and leaves out a portion. The data contain 150,000 to 200,000 clones, roughly 87% of them seen just once; the ten biggest clones take up around 1.2%. Sequencing was carried out using PBMCs or T cells enriched from blood (not recorded which). These receptors were obtained from a human donor with acute COVID-19. The donor label of this sample is uncertain.

A single count supports this clone. The genes are TRBV15 and TRBJ1-1, with TRBD1 matching 7 bases. Germline CDR1 LNHNV, CDR2 YYDKDF (reference sequence). J gave up 10 bases and V 4 bases, and 9 bases lay outside the gene matches. CDR3 size: 13 residues. This CDR3 is CATSTSARGVAFF. In DNA, the CDR3 is TGTGCCACCAGCACCTCAGCCAGGGGGGTAGCTTTCTTT.

The chain has TRBV10-3 and TRBJ2-3; 7 bases fit TRBD2. After removal of 2 bases from V and 0 bases from J, the junction contained 2 bases not matched to a gene. Germline loops: CDR1 ENHRY, CDR2 SYGVKD. The CDR3 covers 15 residues. CDR3 protein: CAISEGTTSTDTQYF. For the CDR3, the DNA is TGTGCCATCAGTGAGGGGACTACTAGCACAGATACGCAGTATTTT.

This chain links TRBV3-1 (or the pseudogene TRBV3-2) with TRBJ1-6, with TRBD1 identical over 7 bases. There are 13 residues in the CDR3. Germline assignment: CDR1 LGHDT and CDR2 YNNKEL (reference sequence). J was trimmed by 10 bases and V by 5 bases; bases with no gene match: 5. The CDR3 region is CASSGTGDSPLHF. The DNA of the CDR3 is TGTGCCAGCAGCGGCACAGGGGACTCACCCCTCCACTTT.

This chain joins TRBV18 and TRBJ1-1, with D unclear. Deletions cut 1 base from V and 1 base from J, with 4 bases between. The V gene's germline CDR1 is KGHSH and CDR2 LQKENI. The length of the CDR3 is 13 residues. CDR3 sequence (DNA): TGTGCCAGCTCACCACTATGGAACACTGAAGCTTTCTTT. This translates into CASSPLWNTEAFF.

The gene calls are TRBV6-5 and TRBJ1-5; D call uncertain. This CDR3 is built from 14 residues. Germline CDR1 and CDR2: MNHEY and SVGAGI. Trimming pared 4 bases from V and 7 bases from J, leaving 14 bases between. Here the CDR3 reads CASSSPRLGQPQHF. The CDR3 DNA follows: TGTGCCAGCAGTTCCCCCCGCCTAGGCCAGCCCCAGCATTTT.

The chain couples TRBV19 to TRBJ1-2, with unresolved D. Trimming took 7 bases from V and 4 from J, leaving 13 bases between them. The germline V gene encodes CDR1 LNHDA and CDR2 SQIVND (reference sequence). The CDR3 length is 13 residues. CDR3 loop: CASNPDGSYGYTF. The CDR3 DNA is TGTGCCAGTAATCCAGACGGGAGCTATGGCTACACCTTC.

V usage is TRBV6-5 and J usage is TRBJ2-7, with 8 nucleotides matching TRBD2. Per germline, CDR1 MNHEY and CDR2 SVGAGI. The trim removed 7 bases at V and 2 bases at J, leaving 10 bases unmatched. CDR3 length equals 15 residues. The CDR3 DNA sequence: TGTGCCAGCACCCCAACTGGGCGGGGGGCCTACGAGCAGTACTTC. This gives the protein CASTPTGRGAYEQYF.

This chain links TRBV19 with TRBJ2-5, with TRBD2 matching 9 bases. The CDR3 runs to 17 residues. The trim removed 4 bases at V and 3 bases at J, leaving 12 bases unmatched. Per the germline V gene, CDR1 is LNHDA and CDR2 is SQIVND (reference sequence). The CDR3 coding sequence is TGTGCCAGTAGTACCTACCTTCCGGGACTAGCCGAAGAGACCCAGTACTTC. Protein: CASSTYLPGLAEETQYF.

V and J are TRBV11-3 and TRBJ2-5, with 12 bases that match TRBD2. Per the germline V gene, CDR1 is SGHNT and CDR2 is YENEEA. Germline trimming cut 2 bases from V and 2 bases from J; bases unmatched to any gene: 3. This CDR3 is 16 amino acids long. This CDR3 reads CASSLRLAGGQETQYF. The CDR3 DNA reads TGTGCCAGCAGCTTACGCCTAGCGGGGGGGCAAGAGACCCAGTACTTC.

The J gene is TRBJ1-2, the V gene TRBV18; D gene uncertain. The germline V gene encodes CDR1 KGHSH and CDR2 LQKENI. Trimming removed 2 bases from V and 1 base from J, with 8 bases in between. CDR3 length: 14 amino acids. DNA for the CDR3: TGTGCCAGCTCACCAGCCAGAATTAACTATGGCTACACCTTC. Its translation is CASSPARINYGYTF.

The chain carries TRBV6-2 or TRBV6-3 and TRBJ1-1, with TRBD1 identical over 9 bases. The junction had 7 bases not matched to a gene; V was cut back by 4 bases and J by 7 bases. CDR3 length: 14 residues. Germline values: CDR1 MNHEY, CDR2 SVGEGT. The CDR3: CASSWLPGQGEAFF. The CDR3 nucleotides are TGTGCCAGCAGTTGGCTCCCGGGACAGGGTGAAGCTTTCTTT.

The chain joins TRBV19 to TRBJ2-5, with 9 bases matching TRBD1. The V gene's germline CDR1 is LNHDA and CDR2 SQIVND (reference sequence). There are 13 residues in the CDR3. After removal of 6 bases from V and 5 bases from J, the junction contained 4 bases not matched to a gene. CDR3 nucleotide sequence: TGTGCCAGTAGGAAGACAGGGGGGGAGACCCAGTACTTC. It specifies CASRKTGGETQYF.

This rearrangement joins TRBV6-5 to TRBJ2-3, with TRBD1 identical over 8 bases. Germline trimming cut 6 bases from V and 6 bases from J; bases unmatched to any gene: 5. In germline, CDR1 is MNHEY, CDR2 SVGAGI. The CDR3 has 13 amino acids. Written as DNA, the CDR3 is TGTGCCAGCAGCGACAGGGGTTGGGATACGCAGTATTTT. It yields the protein CASSDRGWDTQYF.

This chain links TRBV7-2 with TRBJ1-2; possible D gene TRBD1, 5 bases. The CDR3 has 15 residues. Trimming shortened V by 2 bases and J by 4 bases, and 14 bases separated the two germline ends. Looked up from germline, CDR1 is SGHTA and CDR2 is FQGNSA. The CDR3 DNA reads TGTGCCAGCAGCTTATGGGGGGTGGCGATCTATGGCTACACCTTC. It yields the protein CASSLWGVAIYGYTF.

V and J are TRBV19 and TRBJ2-6; TRBD2 aligns across 7 bases. CDR1 is LNHDA, CDR2 SQIVND, per germline (reference sequence). This CDR3 has 16 residues. Trimming cost V 8 bases and J 0 bases; bases outside gene matches: 7. CDR3 loop: CASGRGFGSGANVLTF. In DNA, the CDR3 is TGTGCCAGTGGGAGGGGCTTTGGCTCTGGGGCCAACGTCCTGACTTTC.